A selection of T cell receptor beta chains follows, all from one sample in a study of identical twins. MiXCR, run by TCRdb on the 5' RACE reads, gives a single entry per CDR3 protein. The table records about 240,000 distinct CDR3 sequences, 10% to 15% of them present only once. These data are also associated with another study on yellow fever vaccine responses in identical twins.

The sample consisted of memory (CD45RO+) T cells sorted from blood. These receptors were collected from a woman younger than 30 in good health. The CDR3 runs from the conserved cysteine through the conserved F or W.

>TRBV18|13|TRBJ2-5
CASSANGQETQYF
>TRBV12-3/TRBV12-4|13|TRBJ1-6
CASSWDRNSPLHF
>TRBV30|13|TRBJ1-2
CAWSLDGDYGYTF
>TRBV5-1|14|TRBJ2-5
CASSGTSGVKTQYF
>TRBV6-4|13|TRBJ1-1
CASSVGVGTEAFF
>TRBV6-5|16|TRBJ1-2
CASSYRMQGRRNGYTF
>TRBV7-9|17|TRBJ2-6
CASSPGQATSGANVVTF
>TRBV5-6|17|TRBJ2-3
CASSLRGGPLNTDTQYF
>TRBV7-3|13|TRBJ1-1
CASSSDRGAEAFF
>TRBV6-1|15|TRBJ2-7
CASTPRAGGSYEQYF
>TRBV25-1|15|TRBJ2-3
CASRGTPPRTDTQYF
>TRBV19|12|TRBJ1-1
CASSIRGAEAFF
>TRBV24-1|14|TRBJ2-1
CATRAGTEYNEQFF
>TRBV9|15|TRBJ2-3
CASSIGSPSTDTQYF
>TRBV4-2|18|TRBJ2-7
CASSQEGSSGSFSYEQYF
>TRBV5-1|17|TRBJ2-1
CASSPSTGTGSYNEQFF
>TRBV30|11|TRBJ2-7
CAWSGLAQKTF
>TRBV12-3/TRBV12-4|15|TRBJ1-3
CASSLDRVDGNTIYF
>TRBV12-3/TRBV12-4|13|TRBJ1-1
CASRQNWGTEAFF
>TRBV5-1|15|TRBJ1-5
CASSLEGQRNQPQHF
>TRBV27|18|TRBJ2-2
CASRPTGDLSHSTGELFF
>TRBV29-1|14|TRBJ1-1
CSVDAQDMNTEAFF
>TRBV20-1|19|TRBJ2-1
CSARTPGLAGLLSYNEQFF
>TRBV5-5|16|TRBJ2-3
CASNPFGQGRGDTQYF
>TRBV5-6|13|TRBJ2-3
CASRPGWADTQYF
>TRBV20-1|15|TRBJ2-3
CSARDWASGRDTQYF
>TRBV15|15|TRBJ2-3
CATTSRSGISDTQYF
>TRBV9|16|TRBJ2-7
CASSGDPPRGLDEQYF
>TRBV11-2|15|TRBJ2-1
CASSTERERTNEQFF
>TRBV7-8|15|TRBJ1-1
CASSSPGGGANGAFF
>TRBV6-2/TRBV6-3|14|TRBJ2-7
CASSAGRTRGEQYF
>TRBV18|16|TRBJ2-3
CASSRRTSGYTDTQYF
>TRBV15|15|TRBJ2-5
CATSSLAGVGETQYF
>TRBV2|12|TRBJ1-5
CASSEGGGIQHF
>TRBV20-1|16|TRBJ2-1
CSAAIVAGPSYNEQFF
>TRBV12-3/TRBV12-4|14|TRBJ2-2
CASRSGGSTGELFF
>TRBV7-9|13|TRBJ1-5
CASSGQEGQPQHF
>TRBV5-1|12|TRBJ2-7
CASSLMGTEQYF
>TRBV20-1|13|TRBJ1-2
CSARSDRDYGYTF
>TRBV5-1|17|TRBJ2-1
CASSPGTGGSSYNEQFF
>TRBV30|12|TRBJ2-7
CAWSVASYEQYF
>TRBV9|16|TRBJ2-7
CASSVAVGWGTYEQYF
>TRBV5-1|15|TRBJ2-1
CASSTSPTQLNEQFF
>TRBV4-1|14|TRBJ2-5
CASSLSIQQETQYF
>TRBV9|17|TRBJ2-3
CASSVVGGTGGPDTQYF
>TRBV18|17|TRBJ2-7
CASSPTRVVFVGDEQYF
>TRBV7-2|15|TRBJ2-3
CASSPKGIGTDTQYF
>TRBV28|15|TRBJ2-7
CASRDRRKASYEQYF
>TRBV3-1|16|TRBJ2-7
CASSQNLAGASYEQYF
>TRBV28|15|TRBJ2-6
CASSDTVSGANVLTF
>TRBV12-3/TRBV12-4|14|TRBJ2-7
CASSAGVGYYEQYF
>TRBV20-1|15|TRBJ2-5
CSASKTSGVSETQYF
>TRBV7-2|14|TRBJ1-6
CASSPQGAPQPLHF